Listed below are T cell receptor beta chains from one sample, sequenced in a study of OX40 agonist ivuxolimab in advanced cancers. TCRdb keeps only in-frame clones here, not all; method: immunoSEQ multiplex PCR. The sample consists of around 30,000 clones, 90% of them appearing once. Specimen: CD4+ or CD8+ T cells sorted from blood, collected in a trial of the OX40 agonist ivuxolimab. These receptors originate from an adult with an advanced solid tumor such as melanoma, head and neck, liver or kidney cancer. Both conserved end residues are part of each CDR3. A D gene is named only where the DNA matches it firmly. A clone size is listed for some rows: how often the clone was seen (once, few, many), or a class if it is expanded.

abundance | j_gene | d_gene | v_gene | CDR3nt | CDR3aa
. | TRBJ1-2 | TRBD1 | TRBV9 | TGTGCCAGCACTCTGTTGACAGGGGGAGATGGCTACACCTTC | CASTLLTGGDGYTF
. | TRBJ1-3 | . | TRBV7-9 | TGTGCCAGCACCCAAACAGTCTCTGGAAACACCATATATTTT | CASTQTVSGNTIYF
. | TRBJ1-1 | . | TRBV7-9 | TGTGCCAGCAGTCCCACACATAACACTGAAGCTTTCTTT | CASSPTHNTEAFF
. | TRBJ2-1 | . | TRBV7-6 | TGTGCCAGCAGCCTCAGGGGGTCTAGCGCAAGCTCCTACAATGAGCAGTTCTTC | CASSLRGSSASSYNEQFF
. | TRBJ2-7 | TRBD1 | TRBV19 | TGTGCCAGTAAAGGCAGGGGGCCCCCCTACGAGCAGTACTTC | CASKGRGPPYEQYF
. | TRBJ1-2 | . | TRBV4-3 | TGCGCCAGCAGCCAAGATACGTCGGGGAAGTTGAATGGCTACACCTTC | CASSQDTSGKLNGYTF
. | TRBJ2-1 | TRBD1 | TRBV7-8 | TGTGCCAGCAGCGTATCCGGGACAGGGGGCTACAATGAGCAGTTCTTC | CASSVSGTGGYNEQFF
. | TRBJ2-1 | TRBD2 | TRBV11-3 | TGTGCCAGCAGCTTTCGACTAGCGGGAAGCTCCTACAATGAGCAGTTCTTC | CASSFRLAGSSYNEQFF
. | TRBJ1-2 | . | TRBV29-1 | TGCAGCGTTGAAGATCCGACAGCCGCCCCTAACTATGGCTACACCTTC | CSVEDPTAAPNYGYTF
. | TRBJ2-1 | . | TRBV4-1 | TGCGCCAGCAGCCTGGGACCCGAGAATGAGCAGTTCTTC | CASSLGPENEQFF
. | TRBJ2-7 | TRBD2 | TRBV11-2 | TGTGCCAGCAGCTCGCTTCCTAGCGGGAGAAGGTACGAGCAGTACTTC | CASSSLPSGRRYEQYF
few | TRBJ2-7 | . | TRBV5-4 | TGTGCCAGCAGCTTGGGAAGTAGTCTATGGGAGCAGTACTTC | CASSLGSSLWEQYF
. | TRBJ2-1 | TRBD2 | TRBV7-9 | TGTGCCAGCAGCTTAGCGGGAGGGCCTGAGAACAATGAGCAGTTCTTC | CASSLAGGPENNEQFF
. | TRBJ2-1 | . | TRBV19 | TGTGCCAGTAGTATGGGAGTCTCCTACAATGAGCAGTTCTTC | CASSMGVSYNEQFF
. | TRBJ2-5 | TRBD1 | TRBV4-1 | TGCGCCAGCAGCCAAGAGACAGGGGGCTGGGAGACCCAGTACTTC | CASSQETGGWETQYF
. | TRBJ2-4 | . | TRBV30 | TGTGCCTGGAGACGCGAATCGGACAGAAAAAACATTCAGTACTTC | CAWRRESDRKNIQYF
. | TRBJ2-2 | . | TRBV5-6 | TGTGCCAGCAGCTTCCGGGTCGATATGGGAACCGGGGAGCTGTTTTTT | CASSFRVDMGTGELFF
. | TRBJ2-1 | TRBD2 | TRBV29-1 | TGCAGCGTGCACACCGGGACTAAGGACCTGGATGAGCAGTTCTTC | CSVHTGTKDLDEQFF
. | TRBJ2-7 | . | TRBV5-1 | TGCGCCAGCAGCTTGGCCAGGGGAGTAGGGTCCTACGAGCAGTACTTC | CASSLARGVGSYEQYF
. | TRBJ2-3 | . | TRBV11-2 | TGTGCCAGCAGCTTAAGTCAGAGTAGGTGGGAGGACACAGATACGCAGTATTTT | CASSLSQSRWEDTDTQYF
. | TRBJ2-7 | . | TRBV27 | TGTGCCAGCAGTTCTAGCCGATCCTACGAGCAGTACTTC | CASSSSRSYEQYF
. | TRBJ2-7 | TRBD2 | TRBV7-6 | TGTGCCAGCAGCCCGCTTGGCGGGAGCAACCCCTACGAGCAGTACTTC | CASSPLGGSNPYEQYF
. | TRBJ2-6 | . | TRBV4-3 | TGCGCCAGCAGCCAAGATCCCCAACCTCAAGCCCTGACTTTC | CASSQDPQPQALTF
once | TRBJ2-7 | TRBD1 | TRBV29-1 | TGCAGCGTCCCGGGACAGGTTCCCTACGAGCAGTACTTC | CSVPGQVPYEQYF
. | TRBJ2-7 | TRBD1 | TRBV5-6 | TGTGCCAGCCGACAGGGTGGTTCCTACGAGCAGTACTTC | CASRQGGSYEQYF
. | TRBJ2-3 | TRBD2 | TRBV7-9 | TGTGCCAGCATCATTAGCTGGACTAGCGGCCTCACAGATACGCAGTATTTT | CASIISWTSGLTDTQYF
. | TRBJ2-3 | TRBD1 | TRBV5-5 | TGTGCCAGCAGCTTGGTTGGACAGGGGGCAGATACGCAGTATTTT | CASSLVGQGADTQYF
. | TRBJ1-3 | . | TRBV19 | TGTGCCAGCTCCTGGGGAAACACCATATATTTT | CASSWGNTIYF
. | TRBJ2-7 | . | TRBV27 | TGTGCCAGCAGTACCGGTACGGGACAACCTAACTCCTACGAGCAGTACTTC | CASSTGTGQPNSYEQYF
. | TRBJ2-1 | TRBD2 | TRBV7-2 | TGTGCCAGCAGACAGGGACTAGTGGGGAAGTCCTACAATGAGCAGTTCTTC | CASRQGLVGKSYNEQFF
. | TRBJ2-3 | . | TRBV6-4 | TGTGCCAGCAGTGAGCACCGGGGCTACACAGATACGCAGTATTTT | CASSEHRGYTDTQYF
. | TRBJ1-1 | . | TRBV30 | TGTGCCTGGAGTGTATCCGGGGGCACTGAAGCTTTCTTT | CAWSVSGGTEAFF
. | TRBJ2-3 | TRBD2 | TRBV11-2 | TGTGCCAGCAGCTTAATAGCGGGAGGGCCTTGGCGTACGCAGTATTTT | CASSLIAGGPWRTQYF
. | TRBJ1-5 | TRBD1 | TRBV7-2 | TGTGCCAGCAGCCAGGGACAGGGAACACAGCCCCAGCATTTT | CASSQGQGTQPQHF
once | TRBJ1-3 | . | TRBV6-5 | TGTGCCAGCAGTTACTCCAGGGCTACTGGAAACACCATATATTTT | CASSYSRATGNTIYF
. | TRBJ2-7 | . | TRBV21-1 | TGTGCCAGCAGCTTATCTCCGACGGCCTACGAGCAGTACTTC | CASSLSPTAYEQYF
few | TRBJ2-6 | . | TRBV4-3 | TGCGCCAGCAGCCAAGAAAGACTATCTGGGGCCAACGTCCTGACTTTC | CASSQERLSGANVLTF